The 25 T cell receptor beta chains below come from one sample, sequenced in a study of monozygotic twins with inflammatory bowel disease (dated by TCRdb to the late 2010s). To prepare the library, 5' RACE was applied. TCRdb shows the sequencer as Illumina HiSeq 2500. Once TCRdb had reprocessed the reads, it stored one entry per CDR3 protein sequence and supplied no DNA. This sample's records show fewer than 350,000 distinct CDR3 sequences. The leading ten clones occupy around 2% of the sample. The sequenced material came from blood. These receptors were taken from a human donor with ulcerative colitis or Crohn's disease, or a healthy co-twin of an affected twin (not recorded which).

J is TRBJ2-6 and V is TRBV12-3 or TRBV12-4. The CDR3 contains 13 residues. The CDR3 sequence is CASSSSGANVLTF.

This chain joins TRBV29-1 and TRBJ2-1; the D call from TCRdb, TRBD1, cannot be confirmed without DNA. CDR1 is SQVTM, CDR2 ANQGSEA, per germline. The CDR3 is 11 residues long. The CDR3 sequence: CSVGPGNEQFF.

The V gene is TRBV20-1, the J gene TRBJ1-5; TCRdb selects TRBD1, and the lack of DNA leaves this call unchecked. From germline, CDR1 is DFQATT and CDR2 SNEGSKA (reference sequence). The CDR3 contains 14 residues. The CDR3 sequence is CSATPTGGRQPQHF.

The chain couples TRBV5-1 to TRBJ2-1; checking the TCRdb D call of TRBD1 is not possible without DNA. Germline V gene sequence: CDR1 SGHRS, CDR2 YFSETQ. The CDR3 spans 15 residues. CDR3 in amino acids: CASSTPGEAYNEQFF.

The chain couples TRBV29-1 to TRBJ2-1; TCRdb picks TRBD2, but there is no DNA to check that call. The CDR3 covers 15 residues. CDR1 and CDR2 (germline): SQVTM, ANQGSEA. CDR3 region: CSVGAAASSYNEQFF.

The chain has TRBV25-1 and TRBJ2-2. The CDR3 is 12 amino acids. Looked up from germline, CDR1 is MGHDK and CDR2 is SYGVNS. The CDR3 reads CASMTSSGELFF.

This rearrangement joins TRBV5-5 to TRBJ1-2. This CDR3 has 14 amino acids. Per germline, CDR1 SGHKS and CDR2 YYEKEE (reference sequence). The CDR3 loop is CASSLALQDYGYTF. Full variable domain (outside the CDR3, taken from reference TRBV5-5 and TRBJ1-2): DAGVTQSPTHLIKTRGQQVTLRCSPISGHKSVSWYQQVLGQGPQFIFQYYEKEERGRGNFPDRFSARQFPNYSSELNVNALLLGDSALYLCASSLALQDYGYTFGSGTRLTVV.

This chain links TRBV24-1 with TRBJ2-1. CDR3 length equals 12 residues. Germline assignment: CDR1 KGHDR and CDR2 SFDVKD. CDR3 loop: CATSDLPDEQFF.

The chain carries TRBV28 and TRBJ2-4; TCRdb gives TRBD1 as the D gene, but with no DNA this cannot be confirmed. The CDR3 extends over 14 amino acids. The germline V gene encodes CDR1 MDHEN and CDR2 SYDVKM. The CDR3: CASSLQGGSNIQYF.

This chain uses TRBV7-9 with TRBJ1-2; without DNA, the TCRdb call of TRBD1 cannot be checked. The CDR3 consists of 15 residues. Germline CDR1 reads SEHNR; CDR2 reads FQNEAQ (reference sequence). The CDR3 loop reads CASSTAPGAGGGYTF.

The chain is built from TRBV21-1 and TRBJ2-1. TRBV21-1 represents a pseudogene. The CDR3 consists of 15 residues. The CDR3: CASSRSVSSYNEQFF.

The CDR3 reads CASSLGGRGEQFF. The chain recombines TRBV11-2 with TRBJ2-1; without DNA, the TCRdb call of TRBD1 cannot be checked. Germline-derived CDR1 and CDR2 are SGHAT and FQNNGV. This CDR3 is built from 13 residues. The full variable domain, with the rest looked up from reference TRBV11-2 and TRBJ2-1, is EAGVAQSPRYKIIEKRQSVAFWCNPISGHATLYWYQQILGQGPKLLIQFQNNGVVDDSQLPKDRFSAERLKGVDSTLKIQPAKLEDSAVYLCASSLGGRGEQFFGPGTRLTVL.

The chain uses TRBV7-8 and TRBJ2-2; the D gene TCRdb calls, TRBD2, cannot be checked with no DNA. This CDR3 is built from 15 residues. The germline gives CDR1 SGHVS, CDR2 FQNEAQ. The CDR3 sequence is CASTGTSGRTGELFF.

This chain joins TRBV5-1 and TRBJ2-2; the D call from TCRdb, TRBD1, cannot be confirmed without DNA. This CDR3 is 16 amino acids long. Germline CDR1 reads SGHRS; CDR2 reads YFSETQ. The CDR3 here is CASSFAQGEWAGELFF. Full variable domain (missing parts from reference TRBV5-1 and TRBJ2-2): KAGVTQTPRYLIKTRGQQVTLSCSPISGHRSVSWYQQTPGQGLQFLFEYFSETQRNKGNFPGRFSGRQFSNSRSEMNVSTLELGDSALYLCASSFAQGEWAGELFFGEGSRLTVL.

The rearrangement links TRBV12-3 or TRBV12-4 to TRBJ1-2; there is no DNA to check the TCRdb D call of TRBD1. The CDR3 loop spans 15 amino acids. This CDR3 is CASNPLDRDGYGYTF.

The rearrangement joins TRBV5-1 to TRBJ2-1. Germline CDR1 reads SGHRS; CDR2 reads YFSETQ. The CDR3 runs to 14 residues. The CDR3 region is CASSAGSSYNEQFF. The variable domain in full, with the rest retrieved from reference TRBV5-1 and TRBJ2-1, is KAGVTQTPRYLIKTRGQQVTLSCSPISGHRSVSWYQQTPGQGLQFLFEYFSETQRNKGNFPGRFSGRQFSNSRSEMNVSTLELGDSALYLCASSAGSSYNEQFFGPGTRLTVL.

This chain uses TRBV5-1 with TRBJ2-3; TCRdb returns TRBD1, unconfirmable since there is no DNA. The germline CDR1 and CDR2 sequences are SGHRS and YFSETQ. CDR3 length: 16 residues. CDR3 in amino acids: CASMSGGATITDTQYF. Drawing the rest from reference TRBV5-1 and TRBJ2-3, the complete variable domain is KAGVTQTPRYLIKTRGQQVTLSCSPISGHRSVSWYQQTPGQGLQFLFEYFSETQRNKGNFPGRFSGRQFSNSRSEMNVSTLELGDSALYLCASMSGGATITDTQYFGPGTRLTVL.

The V call is TRBV7-3, the J call TRBJ2-1; TCRdb calls TRBD2, which cannot be checked without DNA. Germline lookup yields CDR1 SGHTA and CDR2 FQGTGA. The CDR3 is 14 residues long. CDR3 amino acids: CASSLSLSGNEQFF.

The V and J genes are TRBV7-2 and TRBJ2-5; TCRdb calls TRBD1, which cannot be checked without DNA. CDR3 length equals 13 residues. The germline gives CDR1 SGHTA, CDR2 FQGNSA. CDR3: CASSFGGGKTQYF.

The chain carries TRBV12-3 or TRBV12-4 and TRBJ2-1; with no DNA, the TCRdb D assignment of TRBD1 cannot be verified. The CDR3 sequence is 13 residues long. The CDR3 here is CASSFSGGDEQFF.

The V gene is TRBV5-4, the J gene TRBJ2-7. Germline CDR1 SGHNT, CDR2 YYREEE (reference sequence). The CDR3 covers 14 residues. CDR3 region: CASSRTIPSYEQYF.

The chain recombines TRBV12-3 or TRBV12-4 with TRBJ1-5; TCRdb's D gene call, TRBD1, goes unchecked for lack of DNA. This CDR3 spans 14 amino acids. CDR3: CASSPGQGVGTQHF.

CDR3 loop: CASRTHEGYEQYF. V and J are TRBV27 and TRBJ2-7; TCRdb lists TRBD1, though no DNA is available to test this call. Per the germline V gene, CDR1 is MNHEY and CDR2 is SMNVEV (reference sequence). The CDR3 covers 13 residues.

This chain uses TRBV6-1 with TRBJ2-7; TCRdb lists TRBD1, though no DNA is available to test this call. The germline CDR1 and CDR2 sequences are MNHNS and SASEGT. This CDR3 spans 12 amino acids. Here the CDR3 reads CASSQGNDEQYF.

The V call is TRBV9, the J call TRBJ1-6; TCRdb's D call of TRBD1 is untestable without DNA. Germline CDR1 and CDR2: SGDLS and YYNGEE. The CDR3 is 15 residues long. CDR3 sequence: CASSVEGVGNSPLHF.